The clone carrying this T cell receptor beta chain was picked up a small number of times. As yet, its antigen is unknown. The sample originates from a study of regulatory T cells in long-lasting Graves disease. Study-level points and caveats: Persistent Graves' patients showed less TCR diversity than newly diagnosed ones.

V dropped 4 bases and J dropped 2; count of bases not matched to a gene: 12. The CDR3 has 17 residues. Germline V gene lookup returns CDR1 SGDLS and CDR2 YYNGEE. Both iRepertoire HTBI primers and Arm-PCR of CDR3 regions were used to build the TCR beta libraries. TCRdb itself ran the multiplex PCR reads through MiXCR, one entry per CDR3 protein. The sample records more than 300,000 distinct CDR3 sequences, approximately 12% being singletons. Documented time point: newly diagnosed GD, antithyroid drugs for less than 3 months. Isolated PBMC RNA provided the starting material for the TCR library. The same sample was also studied in work on T cells in Graves' hyperthyroidism and ophthalmopathy. From that second work: First-round RT-PCR of the TCR CDR3 relied on the HTBI primer set. Most thyroid clonotypes with frequency above 0.001 were detected in blood. A 13 V-J signature model discriminated ophthalmopathy versus stable hyperthyroidism.

The source is a woman younger than 30 with Graves disease. Material: peripheral blood mononuclear cells (PBMCs), obtained at new diagnosis, from a patient treated with antithyroid drugs. V and J are TRBV9 and TRBJ1-5; 7 bases fit TRBD1. Here the CDR3 reads CASSRGGEVFGNQPQHF. In DNA, the CDR3 is TGTGCCAGCAGCAGAGGGGGCGAAGTATTTGGCAATCAGCCCCAGCATTTT.